These 28 T cell receptor beta chains were all obtained from the same sample, sequenced in a study of tumor-infiltrating lymphocytes in primary liver carcinoma (dated by TCRdb to about 2017). Sequencing was carried out with an Illumina HiSeq 2500. TCRbeta-specific cDNA was reverse-transcribed from around 0.45 ug total RNA using a constant-region primer and ProtoScript II reverse transcriptase. Construction of the TCRbeta libraries relied on three nested rounds of multiplex PCR, following a slightly modified ARM-PCR procedure. Each of the first two PCR rounds ran for nine to ten cycles and used multiplex TRBV1-TRBV30 forward primers together with a Cbeta reverse primer. TCRdb trimmed the raw reads at Q25, called clones with MiXCR and kept productive beta chains. CDR3 protein sequences are deduplicated, and each keeps its most common genes and DNA. The sample profile shows almost 200,000 distinct CDR3 sequences; about 61% of them were found once. The ten largest clones take up approximately 7% of the sample.

TRIzol reagent was used to extract blood RNA from unsorted whole blood, while the DNeasy Blood & Tissue kit provided the germline DNA. Material for sequencing was peripheral blood. The source is a woman aged 60-75 years with primary liver carcinoma and hepatitis B virus infection.

This clonotype appeared many times. The chain is built from TRBV4-2 and TRBJ2-3, with 8 bases aligning to TRBD1. V was pared by 0 bases and J by 2 bases, with 7 bases of the junction left unmatched. CDR1 and CDR2 (germline): LGHNA, YNFKEQ. The CDR3 length is 17 residues. CDR3 protein: CASSQDRGTGATDTQYF. CDR3 bases: TGTGCCAGCAGCCAAGATCGAGGGACAGGAGCCACAGATACGCAGTATTTT.

Only one count was recorded for this clonotype. This sequence may be a read error, since a much larger clone differs from it by one base. The conserved phenylalanine or tryptophan is not found at the CDR3 terminus, so this likely reflects a read error. This chain uses TRBV6-6 with TRBJ1-1; D not resolved. With 3 bases removed from V and 1 base from J, the gap between germline ends came to 12 bases. CDR1 and CDR2 from the germline V gene are MNHNY and SVGAGI (reference sequence). This CDR3 is 15 amino acids long. CDR3 DNA sequence: TGTGCCAGCAGTTATGACCTACTTCGGAACACTGAAGCTTTCTTG. It codes for CASSYDLLRNTEAFL.

About this clonotype itself: A read error is possible here, since a much larger clone lies one base away. This chain connects TRBV2 to TRBJ2-5; D could derive from TRBD1 or TRBD2 (5 bases each). Per germline, CDR1 SNHLY and CDR2 FYNNEI. This CDR3 has 14 amino acids. The CDR3, as DNA: TGTGCCAGCAGGCCCGGGACGTATATCGAGACCCCGTACTTC. This codes for CASRPGTYIETPYF.

The table lists this clonotype with many counts. V gene TRBV4-1 combines with J gene TRBJ2-1; no clear D. Germline V CDR1 and CDR2: MGHRA, YSYEKL. The CDR3 loop spans 17 amino acids. Between the trimmed V and J ends, which lost 0 bases and 0 bases, there was a span of 12 bases. The CDR3 bases are TGCGCCAGCAGCCAAGATTTAGGCGGAAGCTCCTACAATGAGCAGTTCTTC. This sequence encodes CASSQDLGGSSYNEQFF.

Details on this clonotype: A much bigger clone sits one base away, suggesting this may be a read error. This chain links TRBV6-5 with TRBJ1-1; possibly TRBD1 for D (5 bases). Germline CDR1 reads MNHEY; CDR2 reads SVGAGI. Trimming cost V 1 base and J 4 bases, with 13 bases left between them. The CDR3 is 15 residues long. The chain's CDR3 is CASSYLYGGLTEAFF. DNA for the CDR3: TGTGCCAGCAGTTACTTGTATGGGGGACTCACTGAAGCTTTCTTT.

This chain uses TRBV5-1 with TRBJ1-4, with a weak D call TRBD1 (5 bases). V lost 0 bases, J lost 8 bases, and 11 bases lay in between. The CDR3 covers 14 residues. Germline assignment: CDR1 SGHRS and CDR2 YFSETQ. The CDR3 nucleotides read TGCGCCAGCAGCTTGGGGGGCGAGAGGGAAAAACTGTTTTTT. Protein sequence: CASSLGGEREKLFF.

Concerning this clonotype itself: A read error may be the cause here, since a much bigger clone is one base away. This chain connects TRBV12-3 or TRBV12-4 to TRBJ1-2; the D is unclear. The ends were cut back, 6 bases at V and 10 bases at J, with 9 bases in the middle. This CDR3 is built from 10 residues. Here the CDR3 reads CASRLSDYTF. For the CDR3, the DNA is TGTGCCAGCAGACTGTCTGACTACACCTTC.

This clonotype was seen many times. This chain connects TRBV4-2 to TRBJ2-1; D possibly matches TRBD1 or TRBD2 (5 bases each). The CDR3 extends over 14 amino acids. The germline CDR1 and CDR2 sequences are LGHNA and YNFKEQ. V was cut by 4 bases and J by 5 bases, with 12 bases left in between. CDR3 bases: TGTGCCAGCAGCCGACAAGCGGACAACAATGAGCAGTTCTTC. It codes for CASSRQADNNEQFF.

The chain combines TRBV29-1 with TRBJ2-1; TRBD2 aligns across 7 bases. This CDR3 is 14 amino acids long. Germline V gene lookup returns CDR1 SQVTM and CDR2 ANQGSEA. With V trimmed by 8 bases and J by 2 bases, 9 bases remained unmatched. CDR3 sequence (DNA): TGCAGCACCTGGGGCGGGAGCCCCTACAATGAGCAGTTCTTC. Translating it yields CSTWGGSPYNEQFF.

The chain joins TRBV7-9 to TRBJ2-5; 9 bases fit TRBD1. CDR1 and CDR2 (germline): SEHNR, FQNEAQ (reference sequence). V lost 5 bases and J lost 7; bases outside the gene matches: 8. The CDR3 contains 14 residues. The CDR3 nucleotides read TGTGCCAGCAGCCGGGACAGGGTAGGGGGGACCCAGTACTTC. This encodes CASSRDRVGGTQYF.

This clonotype was recorded once. This may stem from a read error, because a much larger clone lies one nucleotide away. The CDR3 end shows no conserved phenylalanine or tryptophan, and so a read error is likely. The rearrangement links TRBV4-1 to TRBJ2-5; D assignment may be TRBD1 or TRBD2 (6 bases each). Germline loops: CDR1 MGHRA, CDR2 YSYEKL. V was clipped by 3 bases and J by 6 bases, with 17 bases between them. The CDR3 has 15 residues. The CDR3 protein is CASSHVIRGGKTQYY. DNA of the CDR3: TGCGCCAGCAGCCACGTCATCAGGGGCGGGAAGACCCAGTACTAC.

Comments on this clonotype: At one end, the junction sequence differs from germline, possibly due to a read error. The rearrangement joins TRBV11-2 to TRBJ2-1, with a weak D call TRBD2 (8 bases). The CDR3 spans 17 residues. The germline CDR1 and CDR2 sequences are SGHAT and FQNNGV. The CDR3 bases are TGTGTCAGCAGCAGGAGACTAGCGAGAGGGCAGGGGGATGAGCAGTTCTTC. Residues: CVSSRRLARGQGDEQFF.

This clonotype was recorded a few times. V usage is TRBV7-9 and J usage is TRBJ2-1; 10 nucleotides agree with TRBD2. The length of the CDR3 is 16 residues. V dropped 5 bases and J dropped 9; count of bases not matched to a gene: 13. Germline CDR1 and CDR2: SEHNR and FQNEAQ (reference sequence). For the CDR3, the DNA is TGTGCCAGCAGCCCCGCGGGGAGCGGGAGGGCCAGTGAGCAGTTCTTC. This gives the protein CASSPAGSGRASEQFF.

CDR3 nucleotide sequence: TGCGCCAGCAGCTTGGCGGGACAGTCGAACACTGAAGCTTTCTTT. This encodes CASSLAGQSNTEAFF. The chain recombines TRBV5-1 with TRBJ1-1; 7 bases are shared with TRBD1. Germline lookup yields CDR1 SGHRS and CDR2 YFSETQ. V shed 0 bases and J 1 base; nucleotides not matched to a gene: 3. The CDR3 is 15 amino acids.

This clonotype was detected once. The junction and the germline gene differ at one end; a read error may be behind it. The chain couples TRBV11-2 to TRBJ2-2, with D perhaps matching TRBD1 (6 bases). CDR3 length: 16 residues. CDR1 is SGHAT, CDR2 FQNNGV, per germline. CDR3 sequence (DNA): TGCGCCAGCAACCAGGAACTTCCAGGGGCCACCGGGGAGCTGTTTTTT. This translates into CASNQELPGATGELFF.

This rearrangement joins TRBV14 to TRBJ1-1; perhaps TRBD1 as D (6 bases). The V end lost 4 bases, the J end lost 13 bases, and 22 bases lay between the germline ends. Germline-derived CDR1 and CDR2 are SGHDN and FVKESK. The CDR3 length is 14 residues. The CDR3: CASSRWAGDTEVFF. For the CDR3, the DNA is TGTGCCAGCAGCCGCTGGGCAGGGGACACTGAGGTTTTCTTT.

J is TRBJ2-2 and V is TRBV10-3; D is unclear. With 6 bases removed from V and 9 bases from J, the gap between germline ends came to 11 bases. CDR1 and CDR2 from the germline V gene are ENHRY and SYGVKD. This CDR3 contains 12 residues. As DNA, the CDR3 is TGTGCCATCAGAGATCGACCCAGGGAGCTGTTTTTT. It specifies CAIRDRPRELFF.

On this clonotype itself: A read error may produce the germline difference seen at one junction end. The chain combines TRBV11-3 with TRBJ2-2, with TRBD2 matching 14 bases. CDR1 and CDR2 (germline): SGHNT, YENEEA. The length of the CDR3 is 18 residues. The CDR3 spells CASSSRLAGGPGAGEPFF. DNA of the CDR3: TGTGCCAGTAGCAGCAGACTAGCGGGAGGGCCGGGGGCCGGGGAGCCGTTTTTT.

In this sample, this clonotype turned up a few times. The V and J genes are TRBV28 and TRBJ2-4; 8 bases align to TRBD1. Germline V gene sequence: CDR1 MDHEN, CDR2 SYDVKM. This CDR3 comprises 15 residues. V dropped 6 bases and J dropped 3; count of bases not matched to a gene: 7. The CDR3 sequence is CASRTNRGVKNIQYF. CDR3 DNA: TGTGCCAGCAGAACAAACAGGGGGGTCAAAAACATTCAGTACTTC.

This clonotype was observed at least ten times. The V gene is TRBV28, the J gene TRBJ1-5; D gene uncertain. Trimming removed 6 bases from V and 3 bases from J, with 9 bases in between. This CDR3 has 13 amino acids. The germline CDR1 and CDR2 sequences are MDHEN and SYDVKM. The CDR3 protein is CASRGQLNQPQHF. Written as DNA, the CDR3 is TGTGCCAGCAGAGGCCAGCTCAATCAGCCCCAGCATTTT. The entire variable domain, with the rest obtained from reference TRBV28 and TRBJ1-5, is as follows: DVKVTQSSRYLVKRTGEKVFLECVQDMDHENMFWYRQDPGLGLRLIYFSYDVKMKEKGDIPEGYSVSREKKERFSLILESASTNQTSMYLCASRGQLNQPQHFGDGTRLSIL.

About this clonotype: The CDR3 end shows no conserved phenylalanine or tryptophan, and so a read error is likely. It is unclear where the CDR3 begins or ends on the DNA, so no DNA is shown, and the CDR3 is as TCRdb lists it. The chain has TRBV12-3 or TRBV12-4 and TRBJ1-5. The CDR3 has 11 residues if both end residues are counted. CDR3: CASSSRQPQRS.

On this clonotype: One end of the junction does not line up with germline, which may come from a read error. The chain is built from TRBV11-3 and TRBJ2-1; D possibly corresponds to TRBD2 (5 bases). Germline V gene sequence: CDR1 SGHNT, CDR2 YENEEA. This CDR3 has 15 residues. The CDR3 protein is CTSGLRLAVYNEQFF. The CDR3 nucleotides read TGTACCAGCGGCTTACGCCTAGCCGTTTACAATGAGCAGTTCTTC.

Notes on this clonotype: The conserved phenylalanine or tryptophan is not found at the CDR3 terminus, so this likely reflects a read error. It is unclear where the CDR3 begins or ends on the DNA, so no DNA is shown, and the CDR3 is as TCRdb lists it. The chain carries TRBV11-2 and TRBJ2-2. The CDR3 spans 15 amino acids, including both terminal residues. The germline V gene encodes CDR1 SGHAT and CDR2 FQNNGV. Here the CDR3 reads CANSLLAGNTGELFY.

Worth noting for this clonotype: This could be a read error, since a much larger clone is one nucleotide away. This sequence joins TRBV4-1 and TRBJ2-7; D may be TRBD2 (6 bases). Trimming cost V 1 base and J 1 base, with 23 bases left between them. Germline loops: CDR1 MGHRA, CDR2 YSYEKL. The CDR3 runs to 19 residues. The CDR3 reads CASSQGARKGTLFSYEQYF. Here the CDR3 DNA reads TGCGCCAGCAGCCAAGGAGCCCGCAAAGGGACTCTATTTTCCTACGAGCAGTACTTC.

This clonotype turned up a few times. It may be a read error: a sequence one base away is much more abundant. The chain carries TRBV11-2 and TRBJ1-1; a possible D gene is TRBD1 (5 bases). The CDR3 extends over 14 amino acids. Between the trimmed V and J ends, which lost 3 bases and 4 bases, there was a span of 12 bases. Germline CDR1 is SGHAT and CDR2 is FQNNGV. CDR3 residues: CASSFRYRSTEAFF. For the CDR3, the DNA is TGTGCCAGCAGCTTTAGATACAGGAGCACTGAAGCTTTCTTT.

Of note for this clonotype: At one boundary the junction diverges from the germline segment, which might be a read error. The genes are TRBV28 and TRBJ2-5, with 11 bases identical to TRBD2. The CDR3 sequence is 16 residues long. In germline, CDR1 is MDHEN, CDR2 SYDVKM. The CDR3 DNA reads TGTGGCAGCAGTTTAACCGGGACTAGCGGAGGCGAGACCCAGTACTTC. Protein product: CGSSLTGTSGGETQYF.

On this clonotype: One junction end disagrees with the germline gene, perhaps due to a read error. The rearrangement joins TRBV11-2 to TRBJ2-4; TRBD1 is a possible D gene (6 bases). Germline V CDR1 and CDR2: SGHAT, FQNNGV. The CDR3 sequence is 17 residues long. DNA of the CDR3: TGTGCCAGCAGCTTAAGGGGGAGTAGTACAACCAAAAACACTCGGTACTTT. Its translation: CASSLRGSSTTKNTRYF.

With regard to this clonotype: One end of the junction varies from germline; a read error may be responsible. This CDR3 is CARSLLANAYNEQFF. The CDR3 region has the DNA TGTGCCCGCAGCTTACTAGCGAATGCTTACAATGAGCAGTTCTTC. The chain combines TRBV11-2 with TRBJ2-1, with 7 bases identical to TRBD2. The V gene's germline CDR1 is SGHAT and CDR2 FQNNGV. The CDR3 totals 15 residues.